These T cell receptor beta chains were read from a single sample in a study of cytomegalovirus exposure and HLA in healthy donors. Method: immunoSEQ multiplex PCR; TCRdb's copy keeps in-frame clones and lacks some. The sample has approximately 62,000 clones; about 91% are singletons. The material sequenced was PBMCs. These receptors were collected from a woman between 18 and 30 years old in good health and CMV-seronegative. CDR3s include the opening cysteine and the closing phenylalanine or tryptophan. D genes are given only for firm matches. A clone size is listed for some rows: how often the clone was seen (once, few, many), or a class if it is expanded.

- TRBJ1-2 TRBV5-6 once TGTGCCAGCAGCCAAAAACCCTTGGGGGGTAACTATGGCTACACCTTC CASSQKPLGGNYGYTF
TRBD1 TRBJ2-5 TRBV6-5 - TGTGCCAGCAGTTCTCCGGACAGGGAAGAGACCCAGTACTTC CASSSPDREETQYF
- TRBJ1-5 TRBV9 - TGTGCCAGCAGCCCAGCGGGAGGCAATCAGCCCCAGCATTTT CASSPAGGNQPQHF
TRBD1 TRBJ2-1 TRBV9 - TGTGCCAGCAGCGTAGGGGGACAGGGGCCCAATGAGCAGTTCTTC CASSVGGQGPNEQFF
- TRBJ2-1 TRBV27 - TGTGCCAGCAGTTCCAACAGTGACGGAGGTTTGAATGAGCAGTTCTTC CASSSNSDGGLNEQFF
- TRBJ2-7 TRBV9 once TGTGCCAGCAGCGTAGCCCCGGAGGGAACTTCCTACGAGCAGTACTTC CASSVAPEGTSYEQYF
- TRBJ1-1 TRBV27 - TGTGCCAGCAGTTTATCGGTCAGGGGTGACACTGAAGCTTTCTTT CASSLSVRGDTEAFF
- TRBJ2-7 TRBV7-2 once TGTGCCAGCAGCTTAGCCTTGAGCAGGTTCGAGCAGTACTTC CASSLALSRFEQYF
- TRBJ2-7 TRBV7-8 - TGTGCCAGCAGCTTAGAGCGGGTTCCCTACGAGCAGTACTTC CASSLERVPYEQYF
- TRBJ2-1 TRBV14 - TGTGCCAGCAGCCCCTTACAGGGCTCCTACAATGAGCAGTTCTTC CASSPLQGSYNEQFF
- TRBJ2-7 TRBV11-2 once TGTGCCAGCAGCTTATTCCCGAGCCCTCACGAGCAGTACTTC CASSLFPSPHEQYF
TRBD1 TRBJ2-7 TRBV11-2 - TGTGCCAGCAGCGCCGGACAGGGGATCTACGAGCAGTACTTC CASSAGQGIYEQYF
TRBD1 TRBJ1-1 TRBV28 - TGTGCCAGCAGTTCCCGGGACAGAAACACTGAAGCTTTCTTT CASSSRDRNTEAFF
- TRBJ1-1 TRBV6-6 - TGTGCCAGCAGTTACTCGCGAGGGCTGAACACTGAAGCTTTCTTT CASSYSRGLNTEAFF
TRBD2 TRBJ2-1 TRBV9 - TGTGCCAGCAGCGTAGCGGGAGGCCCTGATGAGCAGTTCTTC CASSVAGGPDEQFF
TRBD2 TRBJ2-7 TRBV5-4 - TGTGCCAGCAGCTTGGAGGGCGGGAGAGGCGAGCAGTACTTC CASSLEGGRGEQYF
- TRBJ1-5 TRBV5-6 - TGTGCCAGCAGCCCCTGGACAGGCAATCAGCCCCAGCATTTT CASSPWTGNQPQHF
TRBD1 TRBJ2-2 TRBV5-1 - TGCGCCAGCAGCTACCGGGACAGGGAGGCCGGGGAGCTGTTTTTT CASSYRDREAGELFF
TRBD1 TRBJ1-1 TRBV10-3 - TGTGCCATCAGGAAACAGGGGGCCTACACTGAAGCTTTCTTT CAIRKQGAYTEAFF
TRBD1 TRBJ1-5 TRBV27 - TGTGCCAGCAGTGACAGGGGGCGCGCGAGCAATCAGCCCCAGCATTTT CASSDRGRASNQPQHF
- TRBJ1-5 TRBV28 - TGTGCCAGCAGTTTATCCGAATGGAGTTTGAACCATCAGCCCCAGCATTTT CASSLSEWSLNHQPQHF
TRBD1 TRBJ1-2 TRBV27 - TGTGCCAGCAGTTTAACAGGGGCGGGCTACACCTTC CASSLTGAGYTF
- TRBJ2-7 TRBV2 - TGTGCCAGCACGAGGGGGTGGATGTACGAGCAGTACTTC CASTRGWMYEQYF
- TRBJ1-1 TRBV5-1 - TGCGCCAGCAGCCAGCGGGAGAACACTGAAGCTTTCTTT CASSQRENTEAFF
- TRBJ2-2 TRBV19 few TGTGCCAGTAGTTTCAACAGGGTCGGGGAGCTGTTTTTT CASSFNRVGELFF
- TRBJ1-5 TRBV7-8 - TGTGCCAGCAGCTCCTACGACAGATATAGCAATCAGCCCCAGCATTTT CASSSYDRYSNQPQHF
- TRBJ1-1 TRBV11-3 few TGTGCCAGCAGCGCCGGGGGCGGGGGGAACACTGAAGCTTTCTTT CASSAGGGGNTEAFF
- TRBJ1-6 TRBV6-5 - TGTGCCAGCAGTTACGCAGGGGATAATTCACCCCTCCACTTT CASSYAGDNSPLHF
TRBD1 TRBJ2-7 TRBV28 once TGTGCCAGCAGTTTATGCGACATTAATGACGGGACAGCGTGCGAGCAGTACTTC CASSLCDINDGTACEQYF
- TRBJ2-2 TRBV6-5 - TGTGCCAGCAGTTGGCGACAGGCGAACACCGGGGAGCTGTTTTTT CASSWRQANTGELFF
TRBD2 TRBJ2-1 TRBV19 once TGTGCCAGTAGTATTCTAACCCTAGCTCCCGGGGGGAATGAGCAGTTCTTC CASSILTLAPGGNEQFF
- TRBJ2-5 TRBV18 once TGTGCCAGCTCACCAAGGCAGGAAAAAGAGACCCAGTACTTC CASSPRQEKETQYF
TRBD2 TRBJ2-1 TRBV6-4 few TGTGCCAGCAGTGACGGGGCGGGAGGATACAATGAGCAGTTCTTC CASSDGAGGYNEQFF
- TRBJ2-2 TRBV2 - TGTGCCAGCAGGCAAACCGGGTCTTCGAACACCGGGGAGCTGTTTTTT CASRQTGSSNTGELFF
TRBD1 TRBJ2-2 TRBV7-6 - TGTGCCAGCAGCTTACAGGGGGTCAATGGGGAGCTGTTTTTT CASSLQGVNGELFF
- TRBJ1-1 TRBV6-1 - TGTGCCAGCACCGAGACAGGGAACACTGAAGCTTTCTTT CASTETGNTEAFF
- TRBJ2-3 TRBV7-2 - TGTGCCAGCAGCGCGGACTCCCTCACAGATACGCAGTATTTT CASSADSLTDTQYF
TRBD1 TRBJ1-2 TRBV27 - TGTGCCAGCAGGGGACAGGGAGGCTATGGCTACACCTTC CASRGQGGYGYTF
- TRBJ1-4 TRBV5-5 - TGTGCCAGCAGCCTGGGGACAAATAATGAAAAACTGTTTTTT CASSLGTNNEKLFF
TRBD2 TRBJ2-2 TRBV9 - TGTGCCAGCAGCGCGCTCAGCGGGGGCACCGGGGAGCTGTTTTTT CASSALSGGTGELFF
- TRBJ1-3 TRBV10-3 - TGTGCCATCAAAACGGAGTACTCTGGAAACACCATATATTTT CAIKTEYSGNTIYF
- TRBJ1-3 TRBV5-5 - TGTGCCAGCAGTTCCGACCCTAGCTCTGGAAACACCATATATTTT CASSSDPSSGNTIYF
TRBD1 TRBJ2-5 TRBV11-3 - TGTGCCAGCACCACACAGGGGATGCTGGAGACCCAGTACTTC CASTTQGMLETQYF
- TRBJ2-3 TRBV5-6 - TGTGCCAGCAGCTCCAGCGCGAGTACAGATACGCAGTATTTT CASSSSASTDTQYF
- TRBJ2-2 TRBV7-9 - TGTGCCAGCAGCTTATGGGGGCGTTACACCGGGGAGCTGTTTTTT CASSLWGRYTGELFF
TRBD2 TRBJ2-5 TRBV18 - TGTGCCAGCTCACCACCCGCTAGCGGACAAGAGACCCAGTACTTC CASSPPASGQETQYF
TRBD1 TRBJ2-1 TRBV29-1 - TGCAGCGTCGAGGGACAGGTTTACTACAATGAGCAGTTCTTC CSVEGQVYYNEQFF
TRBD2 TRBJ2-2 TRBV9 - TGTGCCAGCAGCGTAGGGGTACCTGGACTAGCGGCCGGGGAGCTGTTTTTT CASSVGVPGLAAGELFF
TRBD1 TRBJ2-1 TRBV10-1 - TGCGCCAGCTCTCGGGACAGGGCCTACAATGAGCAGTTCTTC CASSRDRAYNEQFF
TRBD1 TRBJ1-2 TRBV9 - TGTGCCAGCAGCGTATTGGGGACAGGGGGCGCGGACTATGGCTACACCTTC CASSVLGTGGADYGYTF
- TRBJ2-3 TRBV5-1 - TGCGCCAGCAGCGACTTGGACTTAACAGATACGCAGTATTTT CASSDLDLTDTQYF
TRBD2 TRBJ2-1 TRBV7-7 - TGTGCTAGCAGCCCCCAGACTAGCGGGGGGGCCCTGAATGAGCAGTTCTTC CASSPQTSGGALNEQFF
- TRBJ1-5 TRBV15 - TGTGCCACCAGCCGAACACCGGGGAGCAATCAGCCCCAGCATTTT CATSRTPGSNQPQHF
- TRBJ1-1 TRBV7-9 - TGTGCCGTCGCCCGGGGGATGAACACTGAAGCTTTCTTT CAVARGMNTEAFF
TRBD2 TRBJ2-5 TRBV28 - TGTGCCATCTCTGGGCGGGGGGCCCCTGCACAAGAGACCCAGTACTTC CAISGRGAPAQETQYF
- TRBJ2-1 TRBV18 - TGTGCCAGCTCACCCTCCTCCTGGGTGACTATCATCCACAATGAGCAGTTCTTC CASSPSSWVTIIHNEQFF
- TRBJ1-3 TRBV27 - TGTGCCAGCAGATCAGGGGCTTATGCTGGAAACACCATATATTTT CASRSGAYAGNTIYF
TRBD1 TRBJ2-4 TRBV11-2 - TGTGCCAGCAGCCCCGCCGGGACAGGCATAAACATTCAGTACTTC CASSPAGTGINIQYF
TRBD1 TRBJ1-2 TRBV27 - TGTGCCAGCAGATTCGGGACAGGTCTAGAGGGCTACACCTTC CASRFGTGLEGYTF